This entry describes one T cell receptor beta chain. The entry originates in a study of CD8 T cells in Susac syndrome. CDR1 and CDR2 from the germline V gene are SGHAT and FQDESV (reference sequence). The CDR3 length is 19 residues. The V and J ends lost 1 base and 10 bases respectively, with 31 bases between them. An input of roughly 0.45 to 1 ug of RNA was subjected to reverse transcription using random hexamers. Across 54 Vbeta and 13 Jbeta, TCR beta CDR3 was amplified with immunoSEQ multiplex PCR. Each CDR3 protein is one row after TCRdb ran MiXCR on the immunoSEQ multiplex PCR reads. The profile shows around 200,000 distinct CDR3 sequences, 95% of them singletons.

The J gene is TRBJ1-1, the V gene TRBV11-1; D gene uncertain. Sequenced sample: CD8+ T cells from PBMCs. The TCR sequence derives from a human donor with Susac syndrome. The CDR3 DNA is TGTGCCAGCAGCTTAGACCGAAGGGCACGTGCCAAACCCTTACCTGGAGCTTTCTTT. It yields the protein CASSLDRRARAKPLPGAFF.